This TCR beta chain derives from a study of PD-1 blockade in mismatch repair-deficient tumors. The data were produced by immunoSEQ multiplex PCR, yet TCRdb's version contains in-frame clones alone and is incomplete. The data contain some 100,000 clones, 82% of them singletons. This CDR3 has 15 amino acids. Germline lookup yields CDR1 SGHTA and CDR2 FQGTGA. The ends were cut back, 5 bases at V and 3 bases at J, with 16 bases in the middle. Specimen: peripheral blood, collected 30 to 36 weeks after starting pembrolizumab. The V gene is TRBV7-3, the J gene TRBJ1-1; weak D call: TRBD1 (5 bases). This clonotype was obtained from an adult with mismatch repair-deficient cancer. The CDR3 spells CASSPMGGGYTEAFF. CDR3 in DNA: TGTGCCAGCAGCCCTATGGGTGGGGGGTACACTGAAGCTTTCTTT.